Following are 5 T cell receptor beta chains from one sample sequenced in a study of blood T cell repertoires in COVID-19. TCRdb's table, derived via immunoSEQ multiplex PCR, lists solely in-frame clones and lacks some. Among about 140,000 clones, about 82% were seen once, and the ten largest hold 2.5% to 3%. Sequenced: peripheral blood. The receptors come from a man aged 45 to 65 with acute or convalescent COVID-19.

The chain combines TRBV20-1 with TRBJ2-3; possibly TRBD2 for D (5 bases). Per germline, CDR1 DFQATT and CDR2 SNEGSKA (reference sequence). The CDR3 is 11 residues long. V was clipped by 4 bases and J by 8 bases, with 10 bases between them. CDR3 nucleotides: TGCAGTGCTAAGGCTCGGGGTACGCAGTATTTT. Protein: CSAKARGTQYF.

The chain's CDR3 is CASSLTFRGVWSGNTF. CDR3 DNA: TGTGCCAGCAGTTTAACTTTTAGGGGTGTCTGGTCTGGAAACACCTTC. This rearrangement joins TRBV28 to TRBJ1-2, with D possibly matching TRBD1 (5 bases). CDR1 and CDR2 (germline): MDHEN, SYDVKM. The CDR3 has 16 amino acids. The V gene lost 2 bases and the J gene lost 12 bases, with 25 bases spanning the gap.

CDR3 nucleotides: TGTGCCAGCTCACCACCCGGGACAGGGGGGTCACCCCTCCACTTT. This sequence encodes CASSPPGTGGSPLHF. The genes are TRBV18 and TRBJ1-6; TRBD1 matches 11 bases. The length of the CDR3 is 15 residues. V trimming: 0 bases; J trimming: 10 bases; junction bases outside the gene matches: 2. Germline loops: CDR1 KGHSH, CDR2 LQKENI.

The CDR3 bases are TGTGCCAGCAGCCAAGATTCAGTACTAGCGGAGGGCACCTACGAGCAGTACTTC. This codes for CASSQDSVLAEGTYEQYF. J is TRBJ2-7 and V is TRBV4-2; 8 bases fit TRBD2. This CDR3 region has 18 residues. Germline V gives CDR1 LGHNA, CDR2 YNFKEQ. V trimming: 0 bases; J trimming: 2 bases; junction bases outside the gene matches: 12.

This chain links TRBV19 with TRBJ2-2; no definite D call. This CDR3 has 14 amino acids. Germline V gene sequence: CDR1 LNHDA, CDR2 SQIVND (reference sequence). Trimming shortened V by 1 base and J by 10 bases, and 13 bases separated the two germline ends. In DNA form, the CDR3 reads TGTGCCAGTAGTATAGCTCTAGAGCAGACGGAGCTGTTTTTT. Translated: CASSIALEQTELFF. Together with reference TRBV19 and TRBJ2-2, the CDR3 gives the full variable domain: DGGITQSPKYLFRKEGQNVTLSCEQNLNHDAMYWYRQDPGQGLRLIYYSQIVNDFQKGDIAEGYSVSREKKESFPLTVTSAQKNPTAFYLCASSIALEQTELFFGEGSRLTVL.